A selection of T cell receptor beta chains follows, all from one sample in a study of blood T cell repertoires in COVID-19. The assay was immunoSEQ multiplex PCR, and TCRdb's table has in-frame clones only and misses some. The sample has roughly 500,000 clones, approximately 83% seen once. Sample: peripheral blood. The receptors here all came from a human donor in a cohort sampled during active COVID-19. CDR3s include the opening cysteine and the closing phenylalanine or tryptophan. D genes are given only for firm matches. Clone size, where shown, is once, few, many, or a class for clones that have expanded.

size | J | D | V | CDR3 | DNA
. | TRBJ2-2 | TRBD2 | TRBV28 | CASSPREGPLGELFF | TGTGCCAGCAGTCCCCGGGAGGGCCCTCTCGGGGAGCTGTTTTTT
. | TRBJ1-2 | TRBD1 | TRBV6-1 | CASSELRTGNGYTF | TGTGCCAGCAGTGAACTGAGGACAGGGAACGGCTACACCTTC
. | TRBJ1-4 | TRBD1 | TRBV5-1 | CASSIGQGDEKLFF | TGCGCCAGCAGCATCGGACAGGGGGATGAAAAACTGTTTTTT
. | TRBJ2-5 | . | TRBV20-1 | CSASRNTAVLQETQYF | TGCAGTGCTAGTCGAAACACCGCGGTCCTCCAAGAGACCCAGTACTTC
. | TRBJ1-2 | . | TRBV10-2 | CASSETGIYGYTF | TGCGCCAGCAGTGAGACAGGGATCTATGGCTACACCTTC
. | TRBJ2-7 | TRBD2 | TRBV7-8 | CASSLPALAGEQYF | TGTGCCAGCAGCCTCCCCGCCCTAGCGGGCGAGCAGTACTTC
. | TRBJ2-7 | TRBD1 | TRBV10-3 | CAISDRGRNHEQYF | TGTGCCATCAGTGACAGGGGGCGTAACCACGAGCAGTACTTC
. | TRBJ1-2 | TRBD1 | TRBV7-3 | CASSTRTGDGYTF | TGTGCCAGCAGCACTAGGACAGGGGATGGCTACACCTTC
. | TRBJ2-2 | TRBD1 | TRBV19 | CASIPGTANTGELFF | TGTGCCAGTATCCCAGGGACAGCTAACACCGGGGAGCTGTTTTTT
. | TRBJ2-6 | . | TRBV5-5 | CASSGEGANVLTF | TGTGCCAGCAGCGGAGAGGGGGCCAACGTCCTGACTTTC
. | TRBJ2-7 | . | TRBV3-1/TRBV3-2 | CASSSWGTKQYF | TGTGCCAGCAGCTCATGGGGCACAAAGCAGTACTTC
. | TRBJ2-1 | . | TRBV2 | CASSVRPSSYNEQFF | TGTGCCAGCAGTGTAAGGCCTAGCAGCTACAATGAGCAGTTCTTC
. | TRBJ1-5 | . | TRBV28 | CATKWASNQPQHF | TGTGCCACCAAATGGGCCAGTAATCAGCCCCAGCATTTT
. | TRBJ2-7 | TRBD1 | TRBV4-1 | CASSPQGARDYEQYF | TGCGCCAGCAGCCCACAGGGGGCAAGGGACTACGAGCAGTACTTC
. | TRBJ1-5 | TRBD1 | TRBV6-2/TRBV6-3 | CASSYPILRTGADQPQHF | TGTGCCAGCAGTTACCCCATTTTGAGGACAGGGGCGGATCAGCCCCAGCATTTT
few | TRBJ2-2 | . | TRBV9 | CASSVVLGAPTGELFF | TGTGCCAGCAGCGTAGTGTTGGGGGCACCCACCGGGGAGCTGTTTTTT
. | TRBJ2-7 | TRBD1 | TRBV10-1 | CASRGQGAGYEQYF | TGCGCCAGCAGGGGACAGGGCGCGGGGTACGAGCAGTACTTC